The rows below give T cell receptor beta chains drawn from one sample of a study of cytomegalovirus exposure and HLA in healthy donors. Here immunoSEQ multiplex PCR was the method, and the copy in TCRdb shows in-frame clones only, minus some. The sample has around 150,000 clones; nearly 80% are singletons. Input material: PBMCs. All receptors derive from a woman between 45 and 60 years old in good health and CMV-seropositive. CDR3s leave out the opening cysteine and the closing phenylalanine or tryptophan. The order of the fields is J gene, clone size, V gene, CDR3 protein. Size tells how often a clone was seen (once, few, many) or the class of an expanded clone, and some rows leave it out.

J gene: TRBJ1-1; clone size: NA; V gene: TRBV7-9; CDR3 protein: ASSFEGSNTEAF
J gene: TRBJ1-2; clone size: NA; V gene: TRBV6-1; CDR3 protein: ASRNRGDNYGYT
J gene: TRBJ2-3; clone size: NA; V gene: TRBV11-3; CDR3 protein: ASSAGGPSDTQY
J gene: TRBJ1-1; clone size: NA; V gene: TRBV5-4; CDR3 protein: ASSSSRTGNTEAF
J gene: TRBJ2-5; clone size: NA; V gene: TRBV6-1; CDR3 protein: ASSDWGGGAGETQY
J gene: TRBJ1-1; clone size: NA; V gene: TRBV2; CDR3 protein: ASSASLRIMNTEAF
J gene: TRBJ2-7; clone size: NA; V gene: TRBV5-1; CDR3 protein: ASSFVESRTGTSYEQY
J gene: TRBJ2-3; clone size: once; V gene: TRBV2; CDR3 protein: ASSEDRTDTQY
J gene: TRBJ2-5; clone size: NA; V gene: TRBV18; CDR3 protein: ASSLKETQY
J gene: TRBJ2-7; clone size: NA; V gene: TRBV27; CDR3 protein: ASSPSRTSGRAPEQY
J gene: TRBJ2-7; clone size: NA; V gene: TRBV28; CDR3 protein: ASSLTSFYEQY
J gene: TRBJ1-2; clone size: NA; V gene: TRBV6-6; CDR3 protein: ASRLGQGAGGYT
J gene: TRBJ2-7; clone size: few; V gene: TRBV10-3; CDR3 protein: AISESPWRQYYEQY
J gene: TRBJ1-4; clone size: NA; V gene: TRBV5-6; CDR3 protein: ASSLGQGYGEKLF
J gene: TRBJ1-2; clone size: once; V gene: TRBV15; CDR3 protein: ATSRAPTGLDGYT
J gene: TRBJ1-1; clone size: NA; V gene: TRBV9; CDR3 protein: ASSVGQMNTEAF
J gene: TRBJ1-2; clone size: once; V gene: TRBV6-1; CDR3 protein: ASSVTGTGGYYGYT
J gene: TRBJ1-1; clone size: once; V gene: TRBV27; CDR3 protein: ASSLYAIPRTEAF
J gene: TRBJ2-7; clone size: NA; V gene: TRBV5-1; CDR3 protein: ASSGTGGSYEQY
J gene: TRBJ2-3; clone size: NA; V gene: TRBV5-4; CDR3 protein: ASSTWLAGGTDTQY
J gene: TRBJ2-7; clone size: NA; V gene: TRBV7-2; CDR3 protein: ASSFSLRSEQY
J gene: TRBJ1-1; clone size: NA; V gene: TRBV19; CDR3 protein: ASSIVNTNTEAF
J gene: TRBJ1-1; clone size: NA; V gene: TRBV19; CDR3 protein: ASSAGQGGWYTEAF
J gene: TRBJ1-1; clone size: NA; V gene: TRBV4-1; CDR3 protein: ASSLLIGSKFMNTEAF
J gene: TRBJ2-1; clone size: NA; V gene: TRBV7-2; CDR3 protein: ASSSRWGDPINEQF
J gene: TRBJ2-1; clone size: NA; V gene: TRBV5-4; CDR3 protein: ASSPWTSGSDNEQF
J gene: TRBJ2-1; clone size: NA; V gene: TRBV7-2; CDR3 protein: ASSLSASGVNEQF